The TCR beta chain under discussion was sequenced for a study of cytomegalovirus exposure and HLA in healthy donors. Germline CDR1 and CDR2: SGDLS and YYNGEE. The CDR3 has 16 amino acids. Losses at the gene ends were 3 bases for V and 3 bases for J; bases not matched to a gene: 8. PCR employed 60 Vbeta and 13 Jbeta primers. The protocol was immunoSEQ multiplex PCR, while the TCRdb copy is restricted to in-frame clones and leaves out a portion. The repertoire has under 200,000 clones, around 83% of them found once; the top ten carry about 1.8%. Overall study findings and caveats: Published work reported that the classifier diagnosed cytomegalovirus status with high specificity and sensitivity. Accurate HLA-A and HLA-B prediction from TCR beta sequences was reported for most subjects.

In the case of this clone: The target antigen is unknown.

This TCR derives from a woman between 18 and 29 years old in good health and CMV-seronegative. The sequencing input was PBMCs. The V and J genes are TRBV9 and TRBJ2-5; 10 bases match TRBD2. In nucleotides, the CDR3 is TGTGCCAGCAGCGGTCATTCACTAGCGGGAAAAGAGACCCAGTACTTC. Protein product: CASSGHSLAGKETQYF.